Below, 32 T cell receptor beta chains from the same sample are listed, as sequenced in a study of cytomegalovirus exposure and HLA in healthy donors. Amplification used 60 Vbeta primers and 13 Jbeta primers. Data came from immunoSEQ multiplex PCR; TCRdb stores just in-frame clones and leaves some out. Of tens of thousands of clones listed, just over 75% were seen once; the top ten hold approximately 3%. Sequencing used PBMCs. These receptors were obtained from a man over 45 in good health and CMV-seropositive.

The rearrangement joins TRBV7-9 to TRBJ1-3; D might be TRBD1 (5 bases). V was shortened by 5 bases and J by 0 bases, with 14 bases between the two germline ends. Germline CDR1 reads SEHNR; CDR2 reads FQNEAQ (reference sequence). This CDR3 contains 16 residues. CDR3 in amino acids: CASSPRSGASGNTIYF. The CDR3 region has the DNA TGTGCCAGCAGCCCTAGATCTGGGGCCTCTGGAAACACCATATATTTT.

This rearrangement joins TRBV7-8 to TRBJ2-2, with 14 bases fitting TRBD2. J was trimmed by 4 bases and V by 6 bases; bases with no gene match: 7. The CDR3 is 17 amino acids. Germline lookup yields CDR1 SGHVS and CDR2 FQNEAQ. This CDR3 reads CASRFGLAGGFTGELFF. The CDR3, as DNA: TGTGCCAGCAGATTTGGACTAGCGGGAGGTTTCACCGGGGAGCTGTTTTTT. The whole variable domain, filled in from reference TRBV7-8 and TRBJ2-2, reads GAGVSQSPRYKVAKRGQDVALRCDPISGHVSLFWYQQALGQGPEFLTYFQNEAQLDKSGLPSDRFFAERPEGSVSTLKIQRTQQEDSAVYLCASRFGLAGGFTGELFFGEGSRLTVL.

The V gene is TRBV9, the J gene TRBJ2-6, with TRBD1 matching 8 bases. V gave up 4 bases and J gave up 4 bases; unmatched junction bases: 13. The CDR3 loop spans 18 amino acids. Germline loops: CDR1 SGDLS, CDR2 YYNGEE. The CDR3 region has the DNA TGTGCCAGCAGCCCCCGGGGTCAGGGGGCCGTGGGGGCCAACGTCCTGACTTTC. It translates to CASSPRGQGAVGANVLTF.

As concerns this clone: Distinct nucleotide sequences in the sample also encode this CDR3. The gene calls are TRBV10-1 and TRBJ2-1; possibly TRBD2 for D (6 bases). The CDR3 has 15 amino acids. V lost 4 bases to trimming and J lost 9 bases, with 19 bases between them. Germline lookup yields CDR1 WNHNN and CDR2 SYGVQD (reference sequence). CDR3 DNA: TGCGCCAGCAGTGTTGTCGGGAGAGGGCACACTGAGCAGTTCTTC. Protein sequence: CASSVVGRGHTEQFF.

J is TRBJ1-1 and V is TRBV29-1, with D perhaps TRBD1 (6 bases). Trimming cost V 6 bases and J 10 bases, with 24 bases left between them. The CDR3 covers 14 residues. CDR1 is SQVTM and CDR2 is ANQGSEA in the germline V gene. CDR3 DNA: TGCAGCGTCTCAAAGGGGGTCCCACCGCAAGGAGCTTTCTTT. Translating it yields CSVSKGVPPQGAFF.

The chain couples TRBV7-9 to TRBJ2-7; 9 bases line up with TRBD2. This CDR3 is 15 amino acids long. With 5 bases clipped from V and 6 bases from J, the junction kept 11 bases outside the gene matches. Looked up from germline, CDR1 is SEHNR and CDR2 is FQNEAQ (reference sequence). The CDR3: CASSPSGTPTAEQYF. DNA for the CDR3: TGTGCCAGCAGCCCTAGCGGGACACCGACTGCCGAGCAGTACTTC. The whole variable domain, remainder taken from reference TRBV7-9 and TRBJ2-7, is DTGVSQNPRHKITKRGQNVTFRCDPISEHNRLYWYRQTLGQGPEFLTYFQNEAQLEKSRLLSDRFSAERPKGSFSTLEIQRTEQGDSAMYLCASSPSGTPTAEQYFGPGTRLTVT.

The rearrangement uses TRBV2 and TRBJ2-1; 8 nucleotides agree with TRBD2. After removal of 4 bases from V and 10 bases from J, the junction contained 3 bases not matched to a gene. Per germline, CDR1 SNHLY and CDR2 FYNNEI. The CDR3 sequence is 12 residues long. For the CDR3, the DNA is TGTGCCAGCAGTGTTTGGACTAGCGAGCAGTTCTTC. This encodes CASSVWTSEQFF.

The CDR3 reads CASSRQGELYGYTF. The CDR3 DNA sequence: TGTGCCAGCAGCCGACAGGGGGAACTATATGGCTACACCTTC. The V and J genes are TRBV7-9 and TRBJ1-2, with TRBD1 matching 9 bases. The CDR3 has 14 amino acids. The junction had 6 bases not matched to a gene; V was cut back by 5 bases and J by 5 bases. Germline CDR1 and CDR2: SEHNR and FQNEAQ (reference sequence).

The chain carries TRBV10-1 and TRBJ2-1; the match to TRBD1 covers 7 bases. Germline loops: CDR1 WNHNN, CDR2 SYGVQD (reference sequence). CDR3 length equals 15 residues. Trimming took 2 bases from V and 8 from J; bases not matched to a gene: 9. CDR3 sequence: CASSEAKGAYDEQFF. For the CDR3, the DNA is TGCGCCAGCAGTGAGGCAAAGGGGGCGTATGATGAGCAGTTCTTC.

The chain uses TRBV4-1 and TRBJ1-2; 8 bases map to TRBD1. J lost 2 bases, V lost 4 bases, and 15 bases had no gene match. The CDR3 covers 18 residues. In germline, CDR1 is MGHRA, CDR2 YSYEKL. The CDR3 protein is CASSRTGQGNQGNYGYTF. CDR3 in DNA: TGCGCCAGCAGCCGCACAGGACAGGGTAATCAAGGGAACTATGGCTACACCTTC.

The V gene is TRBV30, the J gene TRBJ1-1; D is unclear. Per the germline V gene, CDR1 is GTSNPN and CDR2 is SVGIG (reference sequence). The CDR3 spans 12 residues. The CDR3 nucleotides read TGTGCAGGGAGGAGGATGAACACTGAAGCTTTCTTT. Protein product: CAGRRMNTEAFF.

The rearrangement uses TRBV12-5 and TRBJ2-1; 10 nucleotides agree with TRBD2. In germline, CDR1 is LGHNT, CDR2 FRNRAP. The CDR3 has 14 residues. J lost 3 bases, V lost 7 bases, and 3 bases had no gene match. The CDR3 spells CASAGLAVYNEQFF. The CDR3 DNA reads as TGTGCTAGTGCAGGACTAGCGGTCTACAATGAGCAGTTCTTC.

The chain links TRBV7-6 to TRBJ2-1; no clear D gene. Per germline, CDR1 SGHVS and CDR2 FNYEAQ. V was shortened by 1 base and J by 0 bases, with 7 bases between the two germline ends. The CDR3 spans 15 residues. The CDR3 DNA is TGTGCCAGCAGCTTAGTGAGTCTCTCCTACAATGAGCAGTTCTTC. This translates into CASSLVSLSYNEQFF.

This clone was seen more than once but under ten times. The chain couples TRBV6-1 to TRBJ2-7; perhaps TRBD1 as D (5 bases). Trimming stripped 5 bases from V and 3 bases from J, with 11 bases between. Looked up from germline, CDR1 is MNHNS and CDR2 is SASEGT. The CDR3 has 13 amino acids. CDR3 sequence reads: CASSLGQGYEQYF. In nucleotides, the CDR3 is TGTGCCAGCAGTTTGGGGCAGGGCTACGAGCAGTACTTC.

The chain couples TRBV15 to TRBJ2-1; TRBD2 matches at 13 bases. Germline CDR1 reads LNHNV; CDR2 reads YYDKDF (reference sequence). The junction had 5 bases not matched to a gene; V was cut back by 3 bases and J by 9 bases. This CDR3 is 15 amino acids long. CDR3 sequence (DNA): TGTGCCACCAGCAGGCGGACTAGCGGGAGTAGTGAGCAGTTCTTC. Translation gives CATSRRTSGSSEQFF.

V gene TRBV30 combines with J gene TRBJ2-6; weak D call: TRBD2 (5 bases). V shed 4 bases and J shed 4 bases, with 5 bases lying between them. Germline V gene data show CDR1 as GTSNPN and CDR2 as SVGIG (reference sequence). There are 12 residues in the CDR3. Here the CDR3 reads CAWTGGANVLTF. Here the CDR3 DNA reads TGTGCCTGGACGGGGGGGGCCAACGTCCTGACTTTC.

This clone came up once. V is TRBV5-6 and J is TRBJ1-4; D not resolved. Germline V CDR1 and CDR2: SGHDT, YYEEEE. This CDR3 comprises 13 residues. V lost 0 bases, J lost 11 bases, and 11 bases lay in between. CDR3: CASSLATTRKLFF. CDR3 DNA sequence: TGTGCCAGCAGCTTGGCCACCACTCGGAAACTGTTTTTT.

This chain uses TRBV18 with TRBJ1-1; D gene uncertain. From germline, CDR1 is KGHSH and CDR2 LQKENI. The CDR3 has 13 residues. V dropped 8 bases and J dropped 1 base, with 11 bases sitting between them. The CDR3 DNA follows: TGTGCCAGCGGGTCCGGAGGGAACACTGAAGCTTTCTTT. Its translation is CASGSGGNTEAFF.

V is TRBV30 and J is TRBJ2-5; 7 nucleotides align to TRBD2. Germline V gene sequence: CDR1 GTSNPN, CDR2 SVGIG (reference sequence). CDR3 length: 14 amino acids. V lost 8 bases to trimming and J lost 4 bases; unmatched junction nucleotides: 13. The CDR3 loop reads CARTDGGRRETQYF. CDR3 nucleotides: TGTGCCCGCACTGACGGCGGGAGACGAGAGACCCAGTACTTC.

The CDR3: CARAGGRASGGDYEQYF. In DNA form, the CDR3 reads TGCGCTCGTGCTGGGGGTCGGGCTAGCGGGGGAGACTACGAGCAGTACTTC. The J gene is TRBJ2-7, the V gene TRBV5-1, with TRBD2 identical over 10 bases. The germline CDR1 and CDR2 sequences are SGHRS and YFSETQ. This CDR3 has 17 amino acids.

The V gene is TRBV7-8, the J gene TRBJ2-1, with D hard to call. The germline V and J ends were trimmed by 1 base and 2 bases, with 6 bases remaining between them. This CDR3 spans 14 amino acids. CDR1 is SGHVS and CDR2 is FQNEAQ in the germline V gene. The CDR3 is CASSLVQTYNEQFF. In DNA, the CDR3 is TGTGCCAGCAGCTTAGTACAGACCTACAATGAGCAGTTCTTC.

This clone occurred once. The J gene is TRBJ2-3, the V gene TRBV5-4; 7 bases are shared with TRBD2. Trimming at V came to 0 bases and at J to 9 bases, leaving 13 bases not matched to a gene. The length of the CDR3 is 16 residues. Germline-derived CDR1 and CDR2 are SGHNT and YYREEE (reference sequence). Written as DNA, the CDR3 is TGTGCCAGCAGCTTGGGAGCAGCGGGACCGGGGTACACGCAGTATTTT. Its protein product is CASSLGAAGPGYTQYF.

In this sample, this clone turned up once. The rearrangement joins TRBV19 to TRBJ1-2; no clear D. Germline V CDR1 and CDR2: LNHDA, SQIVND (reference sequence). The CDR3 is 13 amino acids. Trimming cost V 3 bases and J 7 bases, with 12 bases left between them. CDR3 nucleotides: TGTGCCAGTAGTATCGGGGATGTGCTTGGCTACACCTTC. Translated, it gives CASSIGDVLGYTF.

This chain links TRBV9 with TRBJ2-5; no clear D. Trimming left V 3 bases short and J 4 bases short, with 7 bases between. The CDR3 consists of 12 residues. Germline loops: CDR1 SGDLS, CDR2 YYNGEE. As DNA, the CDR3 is TGTGCCAGCAGCGCCCTCGGAGAGACCCAGTACTTC. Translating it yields CASSALGETQYF.

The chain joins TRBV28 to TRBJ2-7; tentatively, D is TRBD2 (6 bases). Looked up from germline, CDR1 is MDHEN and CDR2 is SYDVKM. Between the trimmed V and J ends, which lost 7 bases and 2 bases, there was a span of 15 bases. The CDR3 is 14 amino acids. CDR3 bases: TGTGCCAGCACCGTGGGGACTCGGACCTACGAGCAGTACTTC. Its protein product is CASTVGTRTYEQYF.

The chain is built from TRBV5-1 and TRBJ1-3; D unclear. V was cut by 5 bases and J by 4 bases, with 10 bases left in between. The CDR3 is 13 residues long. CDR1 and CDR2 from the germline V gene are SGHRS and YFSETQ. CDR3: CASRRESGNTIYF. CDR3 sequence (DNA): TGCGCCAGCAGACGGGAGTCCGGAAACACCATATATTTT.

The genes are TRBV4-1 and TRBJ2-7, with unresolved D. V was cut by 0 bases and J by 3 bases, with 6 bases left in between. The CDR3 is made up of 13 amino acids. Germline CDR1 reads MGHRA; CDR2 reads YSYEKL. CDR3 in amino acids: CASSQDGYYEQYF. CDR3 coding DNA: TGCGCCAGCAGCCAAGACGGGTACTACGAGCAGTACTTC.

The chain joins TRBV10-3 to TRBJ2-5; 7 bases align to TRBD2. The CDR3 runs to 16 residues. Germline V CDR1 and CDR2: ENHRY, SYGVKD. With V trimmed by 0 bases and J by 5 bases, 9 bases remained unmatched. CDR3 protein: CAISESQRGLAETQYF. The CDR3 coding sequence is TGTGCCATCAGTGAGTCCCAGCGGGGATTGGCGGAGACCCAGTACTTC.

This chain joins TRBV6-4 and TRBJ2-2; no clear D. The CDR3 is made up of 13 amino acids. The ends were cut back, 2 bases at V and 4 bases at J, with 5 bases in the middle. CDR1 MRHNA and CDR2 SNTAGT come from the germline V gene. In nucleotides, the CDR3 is TGTGCCAGCAGTGACGGCGGCACCGGGGAGCTGTTTTTT. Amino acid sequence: CASSDGGTGELFF.

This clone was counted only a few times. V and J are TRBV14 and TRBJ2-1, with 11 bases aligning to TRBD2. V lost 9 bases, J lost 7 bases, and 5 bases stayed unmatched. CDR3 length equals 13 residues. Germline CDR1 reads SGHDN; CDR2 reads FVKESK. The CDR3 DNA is TGTGCCAGTAGCGGGAGGGCGTTTAATGAGCAGTTCTTC. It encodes CASSGRAFNEQFF.

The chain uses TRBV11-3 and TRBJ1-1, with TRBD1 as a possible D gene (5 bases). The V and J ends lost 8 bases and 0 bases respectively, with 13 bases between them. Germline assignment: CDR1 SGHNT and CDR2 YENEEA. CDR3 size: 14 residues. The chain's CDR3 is CASRRGFMNTEAFF. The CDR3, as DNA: TGTGCCAGCCGACGGGGGTTCATGAACACTGAAGCTTTCTTT.

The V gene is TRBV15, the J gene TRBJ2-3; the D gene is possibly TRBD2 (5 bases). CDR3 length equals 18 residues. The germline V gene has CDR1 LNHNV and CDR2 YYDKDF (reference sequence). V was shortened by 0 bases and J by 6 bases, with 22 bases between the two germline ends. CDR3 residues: CATSRERGARGGLDTQYF. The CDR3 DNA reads TGTGCCACCAGCAGAGAACGGGGAGCGCGTGGTGGACTGGATACGCAGTATTTT.